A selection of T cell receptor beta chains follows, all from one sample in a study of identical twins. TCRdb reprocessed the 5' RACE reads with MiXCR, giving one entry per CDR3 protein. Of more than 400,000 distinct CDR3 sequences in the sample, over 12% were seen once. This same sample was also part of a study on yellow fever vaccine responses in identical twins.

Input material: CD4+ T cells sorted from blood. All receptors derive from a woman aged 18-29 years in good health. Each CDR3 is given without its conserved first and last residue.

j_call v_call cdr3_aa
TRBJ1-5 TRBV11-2 ASSLGRGQPQH
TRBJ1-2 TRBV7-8 ASSPQGTGGYGYT
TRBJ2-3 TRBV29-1 SVESGETQY
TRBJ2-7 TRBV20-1 SATPRGLKYEQY
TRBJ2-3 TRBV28 ASRSGQFTDTQY
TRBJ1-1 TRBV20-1 SASLGQGVGNTEAF
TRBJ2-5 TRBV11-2 ASRALAGAVGETQY
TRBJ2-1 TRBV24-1 ATSPSRRYGGNEQF
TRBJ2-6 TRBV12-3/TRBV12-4 ASSLALGVLGANVLT
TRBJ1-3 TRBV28 ASSLNRGGNTIY
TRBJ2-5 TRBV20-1 SATQYSGGQETQY
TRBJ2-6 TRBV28 ASSSRVYNGTGAGANVLT
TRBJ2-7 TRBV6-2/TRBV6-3 ASRASGMSNEQY
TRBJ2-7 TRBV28 ASYRDRGYEQY
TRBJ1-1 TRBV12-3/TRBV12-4 ASSSTDVTTEAF
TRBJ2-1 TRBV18 ASSPKRAASSYNEQF
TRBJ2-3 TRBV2 ASSTLTDTQY
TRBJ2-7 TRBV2 ASSAFSGRPTSYEQY
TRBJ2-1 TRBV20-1 SAQRGTPSYNEQF
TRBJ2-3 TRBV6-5 ASSYSSSTDTQY
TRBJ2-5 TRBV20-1 SASDSPGETQY
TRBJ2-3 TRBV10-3 AITPEGQGTTDTQY
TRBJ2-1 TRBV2 ASSDRRGRVQF
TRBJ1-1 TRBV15 ATSTGGQIINPGEAF
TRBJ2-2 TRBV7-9 ASVGANTGELF
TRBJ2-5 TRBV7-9 ASILPASGSLGETQY
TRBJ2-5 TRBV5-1 ASSNPQETQY
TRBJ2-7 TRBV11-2 ASSLGAGGTYEQY
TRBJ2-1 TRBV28 ASSLRFNEQF
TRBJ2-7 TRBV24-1 ATSNTGTGGDEQY
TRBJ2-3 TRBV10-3 AISEVGSTDTQY
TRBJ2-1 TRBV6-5 ASSYGTSGFYNEQF